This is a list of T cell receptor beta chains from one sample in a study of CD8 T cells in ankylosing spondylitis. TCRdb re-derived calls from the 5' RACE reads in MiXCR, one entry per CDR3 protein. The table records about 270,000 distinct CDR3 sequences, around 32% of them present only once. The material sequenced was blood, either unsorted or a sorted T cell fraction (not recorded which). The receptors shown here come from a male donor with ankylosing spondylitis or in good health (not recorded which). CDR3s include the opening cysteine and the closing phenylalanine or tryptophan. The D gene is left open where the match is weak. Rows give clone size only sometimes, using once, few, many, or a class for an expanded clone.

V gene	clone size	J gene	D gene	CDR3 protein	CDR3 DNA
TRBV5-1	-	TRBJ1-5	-	CASSSGTDNQPQHF	TGCGCCAGCAGCTCTGGGACCGACAATCAGCCCCAGCATTTT
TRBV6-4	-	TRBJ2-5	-	CASSDSRQSRALQETQYF	TGTGCCAGCAGTGACTCTAGACAGTCAAGGGCCCTCCAAGAGACCCAGTACTTC
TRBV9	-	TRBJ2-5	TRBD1	CASSADRPCQETQYF	TGTGCCAGCAGCGCGGACAGGCCGTGCCAAGAGACCCAGTACTTC
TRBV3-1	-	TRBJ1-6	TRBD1	CASSQATGYSPLHF	TGTGCCAGCAGCCAAGCGACAGGGTATTCACCCCTCCACTTT
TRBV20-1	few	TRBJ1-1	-	CSARGLKEAFF	TGCAGTGCTAGGGGACTGAAGGAAGCTTTCTTT
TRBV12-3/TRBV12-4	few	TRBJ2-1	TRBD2	CASSPRAGGLYNEQFF	TGTGCCAGCAGTCCCCGTGCGGGGGGGCTTTACAATGAGCAGTTCTTC
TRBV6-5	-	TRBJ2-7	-	CASRRGTYEQYF	TGTGCCAGCAGACGCGGGACCTACGAGCAGTACTTC
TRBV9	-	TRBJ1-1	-	CASSVGTVRGTEAFF	TGTGCCAGCAGCGTAGGGACAGTTCGGGGCACTGAAGCTTTCTTT
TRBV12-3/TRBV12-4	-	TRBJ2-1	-	CASQGGHNEQFF	TGTGCCAGCCAGGGGGGCCACAATGAGCAGTTCTTC
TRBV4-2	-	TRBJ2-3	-	CASSQDWSSGTDTQYF	TGTGCCAGCAGCCAAGATTGGAGCTCGGGCACAGATACGCAGTATTTT
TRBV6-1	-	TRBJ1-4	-	CASTPGRGDEKLFF	TGTGCCAGCACTCCGGGTAGGGGTGATGAAAAACTGTTTTTT
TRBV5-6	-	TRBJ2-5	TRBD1	CASSPGTGALIQETQYF	TGTGCCAGCAGTCCCGGGACAGGGGCCCTAATACAAGAGACCCAGTACTTC
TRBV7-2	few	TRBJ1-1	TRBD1	CASSSGTARNTEAFF	TGTGCCAGCAGCTCAGGGACAGCGAGGAACACTGAAGCTTTCTTT
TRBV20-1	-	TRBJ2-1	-	CSARDPKSSYNEQFF	TGCAGTGCTAGAGATCCTAAGAGCTCCTACAATGAGCAGTTCTTC
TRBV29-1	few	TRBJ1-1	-	CSASRTANTEAFF	TGCAGCGCTTCCCGGACAGCGAACACTGAAGCTTTCTTT
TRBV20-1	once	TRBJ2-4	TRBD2	CSARDLTSGNKNIQYF	TGCAGTGCTAGAGATCTAACTAGCGGTAACAAAAACATTCAGTACTTC
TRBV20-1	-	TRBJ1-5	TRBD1	CSAREGRGLRQPQHF	TGCAGTGCTAGAGAAGGCAGGGGGCTGAGGCAGCCCCAGCATTTT
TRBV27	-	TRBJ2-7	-	CASSFLGNPYEQYF	TGTGCCAGCAGTTTCTTGGGGAACCCCTACGAGCAGTACTTC
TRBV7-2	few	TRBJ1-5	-	CASSLGYRTYSNQPQHF	TGTGCCAGCAGCTTAGGTTACAGGACATATAGCAATCAGCCCCAGCATTTT
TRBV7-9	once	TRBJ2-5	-	CASSSPGSYSFETQYF	TGTGCCAGCAGCTCGCCCGGGAGTTATTCGTTTGAGACCCAGTACTTC
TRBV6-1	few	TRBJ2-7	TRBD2	CASRGAGGLYYEQYF	TGTGCCAGTAGAGGAGCGGGGGGGTTATACTACGAGCAGTACTTC
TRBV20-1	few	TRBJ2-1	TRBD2	CSQLAGGGNEQFF	TGCAGCCAGCTAGCGGGGGGCGGGAATGAGCAGTTCTTC
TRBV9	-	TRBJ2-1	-	CASSLIGGPLGNEQFF	TGTGCCAGCAGCCTCATTGGGGGGCCACTTGGCAATGAGCAGTTCTTC
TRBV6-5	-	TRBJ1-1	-	CASSYFEGLTEAFF	TGTGCCAGCAGTTACTTCGAGGGATTGACTGAAGCTTTCTTT
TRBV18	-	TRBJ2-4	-	CASSSAAGKQNIQYF	TGTGCCAGCTCTTCTGCCGCGGGGAAGCAAAACATTCAGTACTTC
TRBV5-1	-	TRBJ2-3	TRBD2	CASSTGLAGSTDTQYF	TGCGCCAGCAGCACAGGACTAGCGGGGAGCACAGATACGCAGTATTTT
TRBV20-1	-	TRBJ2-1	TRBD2	CSPTKERGDNEQFF	TGCAGTCCCACGAAGGAGCGGGGAGACAATGAGCAGTTCTTC
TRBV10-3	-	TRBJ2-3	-	CAISDIGLESDTQYF	TGTGCCATCAGTGACATAGGGCTGGAGTCAGATACGCAGTATTTT
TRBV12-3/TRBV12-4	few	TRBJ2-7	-	CASSGRDEQYF	TGTGCCAGCAGCGGCCGGGACGAGCAGTACTTC
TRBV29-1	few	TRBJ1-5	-	CSVVGSNDQPQHF	TGCAGCGTTGTGGGGAGCAACGATCAGCCCCAGCATTTT
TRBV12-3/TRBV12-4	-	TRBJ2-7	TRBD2	CASTGLAGTATAYEQYF	TGTGCCAGCACCGGACTAGCGGGGACCGCGACCGCCTACGAGCAGTACTTC
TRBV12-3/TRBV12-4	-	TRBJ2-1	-	CANRGLQGDNEQFF	TGTGCCAACAGGGGACTGCAAGGGGACAATGAGCAGTTCTTC
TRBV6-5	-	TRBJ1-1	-	CASSSGGPRWATEAFF	TGTGCCAGCAGTTCCGGGGGGCCCCGCTGGGCCACTGAAGCTTTCTTT
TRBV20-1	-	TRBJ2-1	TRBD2	CCARDRGTSSYNEQFF	TGCTGTGCTAGAGATAGGGGGACTAGCTCCTACAATGAGCAGTTCTTC
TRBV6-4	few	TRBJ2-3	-	CASSDSTPADTQYF	TGTGCCAGCAGTGACTCGACCCCGGCCGATACGCAGTATTTT
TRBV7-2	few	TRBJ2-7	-	CASSFRREYEQYF	TGTGCCAGCAGCTTTAGACGAGAGTACGAGCAGTACTTC
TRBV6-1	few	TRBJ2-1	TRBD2	CASGGLAPDEQFF	TGTGCCAGCGGGGGACTAGCGCCCGATGAGCAGTTCTTC